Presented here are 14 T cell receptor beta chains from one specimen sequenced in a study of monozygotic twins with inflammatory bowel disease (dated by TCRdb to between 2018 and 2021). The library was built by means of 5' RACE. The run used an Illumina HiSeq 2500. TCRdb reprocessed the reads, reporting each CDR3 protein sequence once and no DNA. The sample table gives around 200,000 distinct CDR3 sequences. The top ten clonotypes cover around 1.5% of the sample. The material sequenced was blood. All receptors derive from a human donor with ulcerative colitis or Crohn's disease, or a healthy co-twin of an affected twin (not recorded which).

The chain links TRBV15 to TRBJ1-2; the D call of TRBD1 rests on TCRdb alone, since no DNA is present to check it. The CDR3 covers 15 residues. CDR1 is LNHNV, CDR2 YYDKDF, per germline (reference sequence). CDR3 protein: CATSRGSGTVQGYTF.

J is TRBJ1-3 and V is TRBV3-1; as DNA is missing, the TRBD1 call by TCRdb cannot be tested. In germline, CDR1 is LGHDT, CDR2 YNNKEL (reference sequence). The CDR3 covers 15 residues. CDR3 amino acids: CASSRTGDSGNTIYF.

This CDR3 reads CASSAAGRGYEQFF. The chain is built from TRBV6-1 and TRBJ2-1; TCRdb outputs TRBD1, but without DNA this stays unchecked. The CDR3 runs 14 residues. Germline lookup yields CDR1 MNHNS and CDR2 SASEGT.

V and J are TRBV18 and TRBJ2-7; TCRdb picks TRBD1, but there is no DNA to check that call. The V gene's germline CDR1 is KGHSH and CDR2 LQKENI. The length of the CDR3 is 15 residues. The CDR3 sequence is CASSPSSTSGSEQYF.

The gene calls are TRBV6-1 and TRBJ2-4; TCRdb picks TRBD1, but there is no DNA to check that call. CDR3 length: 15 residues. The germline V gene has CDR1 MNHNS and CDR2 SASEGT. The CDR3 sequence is CASRLGAGYQNIQYF.

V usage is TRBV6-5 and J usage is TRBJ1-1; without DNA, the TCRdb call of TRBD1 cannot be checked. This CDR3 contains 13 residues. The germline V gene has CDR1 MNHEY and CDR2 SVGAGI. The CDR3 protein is CASNEQGYTEAFF.

CDR3 protein: CASRPGLAGLADTQYF. V and J are TRBV6-1 and TRBJ2-3; TCRdb's D call, TRBD2, is unchecked because there is no DNA. The CDR3 extends over 16 amino acids. In germline, CDR1 is MNHNS, CDR2 SASEGT.

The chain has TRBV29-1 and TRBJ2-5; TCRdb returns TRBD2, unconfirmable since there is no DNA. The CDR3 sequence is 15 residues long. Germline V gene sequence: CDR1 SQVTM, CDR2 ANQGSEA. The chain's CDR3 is CSVELAGEPVGNQYF.

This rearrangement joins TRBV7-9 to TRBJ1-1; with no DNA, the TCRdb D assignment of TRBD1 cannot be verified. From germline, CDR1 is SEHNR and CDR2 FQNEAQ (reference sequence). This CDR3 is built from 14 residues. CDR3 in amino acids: CASSPPDGNTEAFF.

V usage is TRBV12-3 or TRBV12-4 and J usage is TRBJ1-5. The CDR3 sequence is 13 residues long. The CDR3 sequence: CASSWIGNQPQHF.

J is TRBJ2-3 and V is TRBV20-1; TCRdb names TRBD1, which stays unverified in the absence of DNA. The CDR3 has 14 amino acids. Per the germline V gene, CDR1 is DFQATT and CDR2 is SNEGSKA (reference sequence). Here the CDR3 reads CSANRGVKTDTQYF.

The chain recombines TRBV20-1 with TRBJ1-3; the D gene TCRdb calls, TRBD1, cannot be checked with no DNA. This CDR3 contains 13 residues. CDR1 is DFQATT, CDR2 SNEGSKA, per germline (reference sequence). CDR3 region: CSARDYRGNTIYF.

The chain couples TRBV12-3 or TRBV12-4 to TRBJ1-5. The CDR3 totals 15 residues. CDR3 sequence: CASSLSLGGDSPQHF.

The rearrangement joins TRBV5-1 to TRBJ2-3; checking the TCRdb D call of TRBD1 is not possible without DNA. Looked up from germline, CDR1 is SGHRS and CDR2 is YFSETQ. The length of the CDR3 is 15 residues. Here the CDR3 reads CASSLSGGHTDTQYF.